The 5 T cell receptor beta chains below come from one sample, sequenced in a study of T cell changes during pregnancy in multiple sclerosis (dated by TCRdb to about 2019). Library preparation was by the immunoSEQ multiplex PCR assay. TCRdb took this table from immuneACCESS and kept in-frame rearrangements with V and J called. Such tables lack part of the clones; where checked against another copy, unresolved V genes explain under half of the gap, and the rest is unexplained. This sample has tens of thousands of clones in its table, and almost 95% of those were observed once. The top ten clones comprise 0.95% to 1% of the sample. The sample was peripheral blood, taken after pregnancy. The receptors come from a female donor with multiple sclerosis, enrolled in a pregnancy study.

The rearrangement joins TRBV12-5 to TRBJ2-7; TRBD1 matches at 11 bases. The CDR3 consists of 15 residues. Germline V lookup: CDR1 LGHNT, CDR2 FRNRAP. The V segment lost 2 bases and the J segment 4 bases; nucleotides outside the gene matches: 4. CDR3 protein: CASGLPGDRGYEQYF. In DNA form, the CDR3 reads TGTGCTAGTGGTTTGCCCGGGGACAGGGGGTACGAGCAGTACTTC.

V is TRBV7-2 and J is TRBJ2-7, with D tentatively TRBD2 (6 bases). Trimming stripped 4 bases from V and 2 bases from J, with 12 bases between. The V gene's germline CDR1 is SGHTA and CDR2 FQGNSA. CDR3 length: 14 residues. The CDR3 sequence: CASSSTGVPYEQYF. The CDR3 nucleotides are TGTGCCAGCAGCTCGACGGGGGTCCCCTACGAGCAGTACTTC.

The chain carries TRBV9 and TRBJ2-3; 7 nucleotides align to TRBD2. The CDR3 extends over 16 amino acids. V dropped 3 bases and J dropped 6; count of bases not matched to a gene: 13. In germline, CDR1 is SGDLS, CDR2 YYNGEE. The CDR3 is CASSAPPLAPTDTQYF. For the CDR3, the DNA is TGTGCCAGCAGCGCGCCCCCACTAGCGCCAACGGATACGCAGTATTTT.

The chain couples TRBV20-1 to TRBJ1-1, with 7 positions matching TRBD1. Germline CDR1 is DFQATT and CDR2 is SNEGSKA (reference sequence). V shed 5 bases and J 6 bases; nucleotides not matched to a gene: 3. There are 11 residues in the CDR3. DNA of the CDR3: TGCAGTGCTCGGACAGGCCCTGAAGCTTTCTTT. Its translation is CSARTGPEAFF.

J is TRBJ1-3 and V is TRBV7-2; the D gene is possibly TRBD1 (6 bases). Per the germline V gene, CDR1 is SGHTA and CDR2 is FQGNSA. The CDR3 extends over 16 amino acids. The ends were cut back, 0 bases at V and 4 bases at J, with 13 bases in the middle. CDR3 in amino acids: CASSLANRVTGNTIYF. DNA of the CDR3: TGTGCCAGCAGCTTAGCAAACAGGGTGACGGGAAACACCATATATTTT.